This TCR beta chain was identified in a study of blood T cells in healthy people across ages. General observations from the study: A roughly linear fall in TCR beta diversity per million T cells was seen with increasing age.

No fewer than 6 million PBMCs went into each sample. A second PCR of roughly 7 to 11 cycles used a sample-barcoded 5' primer and a J-beta primer mix. TCRdb recomputed calls from the 5' RACE reads with MiXCR, one row per CDR3 protein. Of hundreds of thousands of distinct CDR3 sequences detected, 49% appear once; the ten largest clones hold 30% to 40%. Worth noting for this clonotype: Its matching antigen is unknown.

The sample taken for sequencing was blood. This TCR was sampled from an older woman in good health.

The CDR3: CASSTPPHEQFF. CDR3 in DNA: TGTGCCAGCAGTACCCCTCCTCATGAGCAGTTCTTC. The chain couples TRBV28 to TRBJ2-1; no clear D gene. The germline V gene has CDR1 MDHEN and CDR2 SYDVKM. CDR3 size: 12 residues. V dropped 5 bases and J dropped 8 bases, with 10 bases sitting between them.